The rows below give T cell receptor beta chains drawn from one sample of a study of molecular identifiers for immune sequencing clone quantification. TCRdb passed the PCR reads through MiXCR, listing each CDR3 protein once. The table shows about 89,000 distinct CDR3 sequences, with under 20% occurring only once. Sequenced material: naive CD8+ T cells from blood, with Jurkat cell RNA spiked in. These receptors originate from a human donor in good health. Some libraries in this study had Jurkat cell RNA spiked in. Each CDR3 is given with its conserved first and last residue. The D gene is left open where the match is weak. Size tells how often a clone was seen (once, few, many) or the class of an expanded clone, and some rows leave it out.

>many|TRBV15|-|TRBJ2-1
CATRGTVPAGNEQFF
TGTGCCACCCGTGGGACGGTCCCCGCGGGGAATGAGCAGTTCTTC
>many|TRBV7-2|-|TRBJ2-3
CASSITSSSTDTQYF
TGTGCCAGCAGCATCACTAGCAGCAGCACAGATACGCAGTATTTT
>many|TRBV2|-|TRBJ2-7
CASSFVFTSGQNPYEQYF
TGTGCCAGCAGCTTTGTCTTCACCTCGGGACAAAATCCCTACGAGCAGTACTTC
>many|TRBV19|-|TRBJ2-2
CASTPPFGELFF
TGTGCCAGTACCCCCCCTTTCGGGGAGCTGTTTTTT
>many|TRBV28|-|TRBJ2-7
CASSLTTSILNEQYF
TGTGCCAGCAGTTTGACAACCTCAATACTGAACGAGCAGTACTTC
>many|TRBV11-2|-|TRBJ2-6
CASSLVPEGLHNSGANVLTF
TGTGCCAGCAGCTTAGTGCCGGAGGGGCTACACAATTCTGGGGCCAACGTCCTGACTTTC
>many|TRBV6-2/TRBV6-3|TRBD1|TRBJ2-7
CASSYSTGAYEQYF
TGTGCCAGCAGTTACTCAACAGGGGCCTACGAGCAGTACTTC
>many|TRBV10-2|-|TRBJ1-1
CASRNSMNTEAFF
TGCGCCAGCAGGAACTCTATGAACACTGAAGCTTTCTTT
>many|TRBV29-1|TRBD1|TRBJ1-2
CSVEGQSYGYTF
TGCAGCGTTGAGGGACAGAGCTATGGCTACACCTTC
>many|TRBV11-2|-|TRBJ2-1
CASSSLGDNNEQFF
TGTGCCAGCAGCTCCCTCGGGGACAACAATGAGCAGTTCTTC
>many|TRBV6-1|TRBD2|TRBJ2-2
CASHALPGTSGRLSGELFF
TGTGCCTCACATGCCCTACCCGGGACTAGCGGGAGGTTGTCCGGGGAGCTGTTTTTT
>-|TRBV7-6|-|TRBJ2-7
CASSQDRSGGLEQYF
TGCGCCAGCAGCCAAGATCGGTCTGGAGGTTTGGAGCAGTACTTC
>few|TRBV10-3|TRBD2|TRBJ2-6
CAISEPGTSKIAGANVLTF
TGTGCCATCAGTGAACCCGGGACTAGCAAGATCGCTGGGGCCAACGTCCTGACTTTC
>many|TRBV5-8|-|TRBJ2-1
CATRDKQFF
TGTGCCACCAGGGACAAGCAGTTCTTC
>-|TRBV9|TRBD2|TRBJ2-7
CASNTLAGPDEQYF
TGCGCCAGCAACACCTTAGCGGGACCAGACGAGCAGTACTTC
>many|TRBV7-2|-|TRBJ2-7
CASSIDGNPPYEQYF
TGTGCCAGCAGCATTGACGGGAACCCCCCCTACGAGCAGTACTTC
>-|TRBV7-9|-|TRBJ2-7
CASSSWAETYEQYF
TGTGCCAGCAGCTCCTGGGCGGAAACCTACGAGCAGTACTTC
>many|TRBV19|TRBD1|TRBJ1-1
CASSLQGGDTEAFF
TGTGCCAGTAGTCTCCAGGGGGGAGACACTGAAGCTTTCTTT
>-|TRBV27|-|TRBJ2-7
CASSFGPIYEQYF
TGTGCCAGCAGTTTTGGGCCCATATACGAGCAGTACTTC
>many|TRBV30|-|TRBJ2-7
CAWSVRRGQGYEQYF
TGTGCCTGGAGTGTACGGCGAGGGCAGGGGTACGAGCAGTACTTC
>-|TRBV4-3|TRBD1|TRBJ1-2
CASSQIARTGTYGCTF
TGCGCCAGCAGCCAAATCGCGCGGACAGGAACCTATGGCTGCACCTTC
>many|TRBV7-3|-|TRBJ1-1
CASSFPGDGGRDTEAFF
TGTGCCAGCAGCTTTCCCGGGGACGGGGGGCGAGACACTGAAGCTTTCTTT
>-|TRBV11-2|-|TRBJ2-4
CASSTEDIQYF
TGTGCCAGCAGCACAGAGGACATTCAGTACTTC
>many|TRBV4-3|-|TRBJ2-7
CASSQGSEAYEQYF
TGCGCCAGCAGCCAAGGATCCGAAGCCTACGAGCAGTACTTC
>many|TRBV4-1|-|TRBJ1-1
CASSQGGRLYTEAFF
TGCGCCAGCAGCCAAGGGGGCAGATTATACACTGAAGCTTTCTTT
>many|TRBV28|TRBD1|TRBJ1-4
CASGTAATNEKLFF
TGTGCCAGCGGGACAGCCGCAACTAATGAAAAACTGTTTTTT
>many|TRBV7-9|-|TRBJ2-7
CASSLDLTTPAYEQYF
TGTGCCAGCAGCTTAGACCTGACAACCCCCGCGTACGAGCAGTACTTC
>-|TRBV10-3|-|TRBJ1-4
CAIRSPEATNEKLFF
TGTGCCATCAGATCCCCAGAGGCAACTAATGAAAAACTGTTTTTT
>-|TRBV29-1|-|TRBJ1-1
CSVDGMASLNTEAFF
TGCAGCGTTGATGGTATGGCTTCCCTGAACACTGAAGCTTTCTTT
>many|TRBV19|TRBD1|TRBJ1-1
CASRTGVHTEAFF
TGTGCCAGCAGGACAGGGGTCCACACTGAAGCTTTCTTT
>many|TRBV9|-|TRBJ1-4
CASSVSGATNEKLFF
TGTGCCAGCAGCGTCTCTGGTGCAACTAATGAAAAACTGTTTTTT
>few|TRBV27|-|TRBJ2-7
CASKRQDYEQYF
TGTGCCAGCAAGAGACAGGACTACGAGCAGTACTTC
>many|TRBV7-2|-|TRBJ2-1
CASSSPNGNEQFF
TGTGCCAGCAGCTCCCCGAACGGAAATGAGCAGTTCTTC
>many|TRBV19|TRBD2|TRBJ2-1
CASSLTSGAYYEQFF
TGTGCCAGTAGCCTCACTAGCGGGGCTTATTATGAGCAGTTCTTC
>many|TRBV19|-|TRBJ1-1
CASSPRPGQPQSTEAFF
TGTGCCAGTAGTCCCCGACCTGGGCAGCCGCAGAGCACTGAAGCTTTCTTT
>many|TRBV4-3|-|TRBJ2-5
CASSHRQTYQETQYF
TGCGCCAGCAGCCACCGACAGACATACCAAGAGACCCAGTACTTC
>many|TRBV6-5|-|TRBJ1-1
CASSYGGLSTEAFF
TGTGCCAGCAGTTACGGGGGGCTCAGCACTGAAGCTTTCTTT
>many|TRBV7-9|-|TRBJ2-3
CASSQIPDTQYF
TGTGCCAGCAGCCAAATCCCAGATACGCAGTATTTT
>many|TRBV2|TRBD1|TRBJ2-7
CASRAPGTVVYEQYF
TGTGCCAGCAGGGCCCCCGGGACAGTTGTCTACGAGCAGTACTTC
>many|TRBV19|-|TRBJ2-1
CASSMGSNYNEQFF
TGTGCCAGTAGTATGGGGTCCAACTACAATGAGCAGTTCTTC
>many|TRBV27|TRBD1|TRBJ2-7
CASSLGQASYEQYF
TGTGCCAGCAGTCTAGGACAGGCTTCCTACGAGCAGTACTTC
>many|TRBV29-1|-|TRBJ2-3
CSVEDFTDTQYF
TGCAGCGTTGAAGACTTTACAGATACGCAGTATTTT
>many|TRBV25-1|TRBD1|TRBJ1-2
CASSRAGTDGYTF
TGTGCCAGCAGTCGCGCCGGGACAGACGGCTACACCTTC
>-|TRBV27|-|TRBJ1-2
CASSFGGVPPIVGYTF
TGTGCCAGCAGTTTCGGGGGCGTCCCCCCAATTGTTGGCTACACCTTC
>many|TRBV7-6|TRBD1|TRBJ2-7
CASSKRQGLLYEQYF
TGTGCCAGCAGCAAAAGACAGGGTTTGCTCTACGAGCAGTACTTC
>few|TRBV10-3|TRBD2|TRBJ2-7
CAISVGGWDEQYF
TGTGCCATCAGTGTGGGAGGGTGGGACGAGCAGTACTTC
>many|TRBV29-1|TRBD2|TRBJ2-2
CSVEITSGRGTGELFF
TGCAGCGTTGAAATAACTAGCGGGAGAGGGACCGGGGAGCTGTTTTTT
>-|TRBV9|TRBD2|TRBJ2-2
CASHGGGVNTGELFF
TGTGCCAGCCATGGGGGGGGGGTAAACACCGGGGAGTTGTTTTTT
>many|TRBV3-1|TRBD1|TRBJ2-3
CASSSLLTGLSTDTQYF
TGTGCCAGCAGCTCCCTCTTGACAGGGCTCAGCACAGATACGCAGTATTTT
>many|TRBV4-1|TRBD1|TRBJ2-1
CASSDSGGWNLYNNEQFF
TGCGCCAGCAGCGATTCAGGGGGCTGGAACCTTTATAACAATGAGCAGTTCTTC
>many|TRBV24-1|-|TRBJ2-3
CATSDDAEHTDTQYF
TGTGCCACCAGTGATGATGCGGAACACACAGATACGCAGTATTTT
>many|TRBV20-1|TRBD2|TRBJ2-1
CSARLPGLVNEQFF
TGCAGTGCTAGATTGCCGGGACTAGTCAATGAGCAGTTCTTC
>many|TRBV6-2/TRBV6-3|TRBD1|TRBJ1-2
CASRHTGDQGYTF
TGTGCCAGCAGACATACAGGGGATCAGGGCTACACCTTC
>many|TRBV4-1|-|TRBJ2-5
CASSQVRSDKETQYF
TGCGCCAGCAGCCAAGTTCGTTCCGATAAAGAGACCCAGTACTTC
>-|TRBV19|TRBD2|TRBJ2-1
CASSLAGGSYNEQFF
TGTGCCAGCAGTCTAGCGGGGGGCTCCTACAATGAGCAGTTCTTC